The clone carrying this TCR beta chain was seen more than once but under ten times. The target antigen is unknown. Cultured CD4+ T cell DNA underwent sequencing with the Oncomine TCR Beta short-read assay. In TCRdb, the PCR reads were re-called with MiXCR into one record per CDR3 protein. In the table there are around 5,900 distinct CDR3 sequences, around 71% of which are singletons. Described treatment: 10-day PBMC culture with coronavirus spike peptide pools or control peptides (ViraFEST assay). From germline, CDR1 is MDHEN and CDR2 SYDVKM. The V and J ends lost 8 bases and 3 bases respectively, with 8 bases between them. The CDR3 is made up of 13 amino acids. These data are taken from a study of vaccination and CD4 T cells after COVID-19. Across the whole study: Convalescent donors were composed of six males and four females, of whom two were Hispanic. Overlapping spike peptides served as the stimulus for the cells. These peptides came from SARS-CoV-2 and from the common cold coronaviruses HCoV-NL63, HCoV-OC43 and HCoV-229E. Cultures serving as controls received a peptide pool (CEFX or HIV-1 Nef) or no peptide.

Overall study results and limits: The median number of SARS-CoV-2-reactive clonotypes increased from roughly 21 to 40, a change that did not reach significance.

This clonotype was sampled from a human donor who had recovered from COVID-19. This chain joins TRBV28 and TRBJ2-6; D call uncertain. The specimen was CD4+ T cells from blood, cultured in vitro. The CDR3 spells CASLTSGANVLTF. CDR3 sequence (DNA): TGTGCCAGCCTAACGAGTGGGGCCAACGTCCTGACTTTC.